A single sample is the source of the 30 T cell receptor beta chains below, sequenced in a study of post-analysis software for immune sequencing data. Antigens for these TCRs are unknown. Study-wide results and caveats: The five TRBV segments detected at higher frequency in patients than in controls included TRBV5-6, TRBV5-1 and TRBV20-1.

Unique molecular identifiers were built into the TCR beta cDNA libraries. Via MiXCR, TCRdb re-called the PCR reads, giving one row per CDR3 protein. Of a few hundred thousand distinct CDR3 sequences detected, approximately 34% appear once; the ten largest clones hold 6%. Sequencing was carried out using blood. Receptor source: a girl aged 2 to 17 with multiple sclerosis.

This clonotype was observed a handful of times. The chain is built from TRBV7-9 and TRBJ2-3; 10 nucleotides match TRBD1. J gave up 2 bases and V 3 bases, and 8 bases lay outside the gene matches. Germline V gene sequence: CDR1 SEHNR, CDR2 FQNEAQ (reference sequence). The CDR3 covers 17 residues. In DNA, the CDR3 is TGTGCCAGCAGCTTGGGCCTGGGACAGGGGTTCACAGATACGCAGTATTTT. Its protein product is CASSLGLGQGFTDTQYF.

J is TRBJ2-3 and V is TRBV4-2, with D perhaps matching TRBD2 (5 bases). V lost 1 base and J 10 bases, leaving 18 bases between the germline ends. The CDR3 extends over 15 amino acids. The germline gives CDR1 LGHNA, CDR2 YNFKEQ. CDR3 DNA: TGTGCCAGCAGCCAAGGATATCTAGCAGTAGGTGCGCAGTATTTT. Amino acids: CASSQGYLAVGAQYF.

Only a few counts were recorded for this clonotype. This sequence joins TRBV20-1 and TRBJ1-2; 8 positions agree with TRBD1. This CDR3 has 14 amino acids. V shed 5 bases and J 4 bases; nucleotides not matched to a gene: 9. Germline-derived CDR1 and CDR2 are DFQATT and SNEGSKA (reference sequence). In DNA, the CDR3 is TGCAGTGCTCCAGAGGGGACAGGCGTCTATGGCTACACCTTC. Protein: CSAPEGTGVYGYTF.

The rearrangement uses TRBV20-1 and TRBJ2-7, with 7 nucleotides matching TRBD2. The germline V gene has CDR1 DFQATT and CDR2 SNEGSKA (reference sequence). This CDR3 region has 13 residues. CDR3 coding DNA: TGCGCACCGCCCTCGGGGGGAGCCTACGAGCAGTACTTC. Encoded protein: CAPPSGGAYEQYF.

The chain uses TRBV11-2 and TRBJ2-5; D is uncertain. V dropped 1 base and J dropped 1 base, with 10 bases sitting between them. The CDR3 extends over 15 amino acids. Germline V lookup: CDR1 SGHAT, CDR2 FQNNGV. The CDR3 DNA reads TGTGCCAGCAGCTTAGGTTCGCAGTCCCAAGAGACCCAGTACTTC. Residues: CASSLGSQSQETQYF.

This CDR3 reads CATSRDRGSAGGSYEQYF. The CDR3 DNA is TGTGCCACCAGCAGAGATCGCGGTTCGGCAGGGGGCTCCTACGAGCAGTACTTC. The J gene is TRBJ2-7, the V gene TRBV15; 7 bases match TRBD1. J gave up 0 bases and V 0 bases, and 11 bases lay outside the gene matches. This CDR3 has 18 amino acids. Germline V gene lookup returns CDR1 LNHNV and CDR2 YYDKDF (reference sequence).

The chain employs TRBV6-5 and TRBJ2-5; 8 bases match TRBD1. This CDR3 comprises 14 residues. Losses at the gene ends were 4 bases for V and 5 bases for J; bases not matched to a gene: 6. The germline V gene encodes CDR1 MNHEY and CDR2 SVGAGI. The CDR3 nucleotides read TGTGCCAGCAGTTCTCGGACAGGGTCGGAGACCCAGTACTTC. This encodes CASSSRTGSETQYF.

In this sample, this clonotype turned up once. This chain joins TRBV15 and TRBJ2-2; 7 bases are shared with TRBD1. The ends lost 1 base at V and 7 bases at J; junction bases unmatched: 9. The germline gives CDR1 LNHNV, CDR2 YYDKDF (reference sequence). The CDR3 loop spans 16 amino acids. CDR3 sequence (DNA): TGTGCCACCAGCAGAGGGAGACAGGGATTGGGCGGGGAGCTGTTTTTT. Translated, it gives CATSRGRQGLGGELFF.

The chain links TRBV7-2 to TRBJ2-7; unclear D gene. The CDR3 loop spans 14 amino acids. The germline CDR1 and CDR2 sequences are SGHTA and FQGNSA. Trimming shortened V by 8 bases and J by 2 bases, and 16 bases separated the two germline ends. This CDR3 is CASRRAGDPYEQYF. Here the CDR3 DNA reads TGTGCCAGCCGCCGCGCAGGCGATCCCTACGAGCAGTACTTC.

This clonotype showed up just a few times. V usage is TRBV24-1 and J usage is TRBJ2-3; D is tentatively TRBD1 or TRBD2 (5 bases each). The V end lost 7 bases, the J end lost 2 bases, and 9 bases lay between the germline ends. Germline V CDR1 and CDR2: KGHDR, SFDVKD. CDR3 size: 13 residues. CDR3 DNA sequence: TGTGCCACCAGCGGGACCCACACAGATACGCAGTATTTT. It translates to CATSGTHTDTQYF.

This clonotype was picked up a small number of times. The chain combines TRBV15 with TRBJ2-5, with 8 bases that match TRBD1. Germline values: CDR1 LNHNV, CDR2 YYDKDF (reference sequence). The length of the CDR3 is 17 residues. With V trimmed by 1 base and J by 0 bases, 7 bases remained unmatched. In DNA, the CDR3 is TGTGCCACCAGCAGAGCCGACAGGGGTTCTTACCAAGAGACCCAGTACTTC. Translating it yields CATSRADRGSYQETQYF.

This clonotype was counted only a few times. This chain connects TRBV11-2 to TRBJ2-2, with TRBD1 as a possible D gene (6 bases). Germline lookup yields CDR1 SGHAT and CDR2 FQNNGV. The V and J ends lost 7 bases and 5 bases respectively, with 20 bases between them. The CDR3 totals 16 residues. CDR3 residues: CASTSNRVVGTGELFF. In nucleotides, the CDR3 is TGTGCCAGCACTTCCAACAGGGTGGTTGGAACCGGGGAGCTGTTTTTT.

This clonotype was picked up a small number of times. The genes are TRBV29-1 and TRBJ2-3; the D call may be TRBD1 or TRBD2 (5 bases each). The CDR3 totals 13 residues. Looked up from germline, CDR1 is SQVTM and CDR2 is ANQGSEA. Trimming cost V 5 bases and J 6 bases, with 15 bases left between them. This CDR3 reads CSVPIAGTDTQYF. Written as DNA, the CDR3 is TGCAGCGTTCCGATTGCAGGGACCGATACGCAGTATTTT.

In its sample, this clonotype was seen a few times. The genes are TRBV29-1 and TRBJ1-1, with D possibly matching TRBD1 (6 bases). Germline V CDR1 and CDR2: SQVTM, ANQGSEA. This CDR3 is built from 14 residues. V lost 0 bases to trimming and J lost 4 bases, with 12 bases between them. The DNA for the CDR3 is TGCAGCGTTGAAGATCTTTTAGGGGGCACTGAAGCTTTCTTT. This codes for CSVEDLLGGTEAFF.

This clonotype was detected only a few times. V gene TRBV5-6 combines with J gene TRBJ1-2; weak D call: TRBD1 (6 bases). This CDR3 comprises 15 residues. CDR1 is SGHDT, CDR2 YYEEEE, per germline. Between the trimmed V and J ends, which lost 6 bases and 3 bases, there was a span of 18 bases. Written as DNA, the CDR3 is TGTGCCAGCATTTTCATGGGGGGCGAGGACTATGGCTACACCTTC. Protein: CASIFMGGEDYGYTF.

The V call is TRBV20-1, the J call TRBJ1-1; D remains ambiguous. This CDR3 is 13 amino acids long. The germline gives CDR1 DFQATT, CDR2 SNEGSKA (reference sequence). Deletions cut 3 bases from V and 3 bases from J, with 11 bases between. CDR3 nucleotides: TGCAGTGCTAGGAAAATTAGTCACACTGAAGCTTTCTTT. It codes for CSARKISHTEAFF.

This sequence joins TRBV4-1 and TRBJ1-2; D uncertain. This CDR3 is 13 amino acids long. V lost 0 bases, J lost 3 bases, and 5 bases lay in between. Germline assignment: CDR1 MGHRA and CDR2 YSYEKL. CDR3 residues: CASSQDMDYGYTF. CDR3 nucleotides: TGCGCCAGCAGCCAAGATATGGACTATGGCTACACCTTC.

The V and J genes are TRBV20-1 and TRBJ2-1, with 9 bases that match TRBD2. The J call may be incorrect, as the DNA end agrees better with TRBJ2-7. The germline V gene has CDR1 DFQATT and CDR2 SNEGSKA (reference sequence). The CDR3 is 17 amino acids. The CDR3 DNA reads as TGCAGTGCTAGAGGAAATAGCGGGGGACCCTCCTACAATGAGCAGTACTTC. Its translation: CSARGNSGGPSYNEQYF.

This clonotype turned up a few times. The V call is TRBV6-5, the J call TRBJ1-2, with D possibly being TRBD1 (6 bases). The CDR3 has 14 residues. Germline V gene data show CDR1 as MNHEY and CDR2 as SVGAGI. V dropped 6 bases and J dropped 2 bases, with 13 bases sitting between them. The CDR3 reads CASRRGGGNYGYTF. The CDR3 DNA follows: TGTGCCAGCAGGCGAGGGGGTGGAAACTATGGCTACACCTTC.

V and J are TRBV27 and TRBJ1-2; D gene uncertain. Looked up from germline, CDR1 is MNHEY and CDR2 is SMNVEV (reference sequence). The CDR3 consists of 13 residues. Trimming cost V 2 bases and J 8 bases, with 12 bases left between them. This CDR3 reads CASSLPGLGGYTF. CDR3 sequence (DNA): TGTGCCAGCAGTTTACCGGGTTTGGGGGGCTACACCTTC.

The chain uses TRBV7-2 and TRBJ2-3; D is ambiguous. V was clipped by 5 bases and J by 4 bases, with 13 bases between them. The CDR3 has 14 amino acids. Looked up from germline, CDR1 is SGHTA and CDR2 is FQGNSA. The CDR3 is CASSPLRGPDTQYF. The DNA for the CDR3 is TGTGCCAGCAGCCCTCTGCGCGGTCCAGATACGCAGTATTTT.

This clonotype was counted between two and nine times. This chain uses TRBV18 with TRBJ1-2; D call uncertain. Trimming took off 0 bases at V and 0 bases at J, with 11 bases between the two ends. The CDR3 runs to 16 residues. The V gene's germline CDR1 is KGHSH and CDR2 LQKENI. The CDR3 sequence: CASSPPAVISNYGYTF. In nucleotides, the CDR3 is TGTGCCAGCTCACCACCAGCAGTGATCTCTAACTATGGCTACACCTTC.

For this clonotype: Germline and junction disagree at one end, which may indicate a read error. The chain is built from TRBV20-1 and TRBJ2-5; 11 bases line up with TRBD2. Germline V lookup: CDR1 DFQATT, CDR2 SNEGSKA (reference sequence). The length of the CDR3 is 15 residues. The CDR3 DNA reads TGCAGTGCTACTAGCGGGGGGACGTACCAAGAGACCCTGTACTTC. Translated: CSATSGGTYQETLYF.

The chain recombines TRBV20-1 with TRBJ1-5, with D tentatively TRBD1 (5 bases). The V end was cut by 6 bases, the J end by 1 base, with 16 bases between. The CDR3 has 15 residues. Germline CDR1 reads DFQATT; CDR2 reads SNEGSKA (reference sequence). The CDR3 spells CSAGMPGLSNQPQHF. The CDR3 DNA follows: TGCAGTGCCGGAATGCCAGGGCTGAGCAATCAGCCCCAGCATTTT.

This clonotype was observed a few times. J is TRBJ2-5 and V is TRBV7-7, with TRBD1 identical over 8 bases. The junction had 6 bases not matched to a gene; V was cut back by 4 bases and J by 5 bases. The CDR3 has 14 residues. The germline V gene encodes CDR1 SSHAT and CDR2 FNYEAQ (reference sequence). The CDR3 nucleotides are TGTGCCAGCAGCTCGATGACAGGGGACGAGACCCAGTACTTC. Protein: CASSSMTGDETQYF.

The gene calls are TRBV6-5 and TRBJ2-3, with D maybe TRBD1 (6 bases). Germline V gene data show CDR1 as MNHEY and CDR2 as SVGAGI. The CDR3 extends over 13 amino acids. V lost 5 bases and J lost 6, with 12 bases in between. Written as DNA, the CDR3 is TGTGCCAGCAGTGTACAGGGTACGGATACGCAGTATTTT. The encoded protein is CASSVQGTDTQYF.

A few counts support this clonotype. The chain joins TRBV20-1 to TRBJ2-3; tentatively, D is TRBD2 (6 bases). Germline V gene lookup returns CDR1 DFQATT and CDR2 SNEGSKA (reference sequence). This CDR3 comprises 14 residues. Trimming removed 3 bases at V and 3 bases at J, with 13 bases between. The CDR3, as DNA: TGCAGTGCTAGGGGGGGTCCCCAGACAGATACGCAGTATTTT. Amino acid sequence: CSARGGPQTDTQYF.

The gene calls are TRBV7-9 and TRBJ1-1; the D gene is possibly TRBD1 (6 bases). Germline V gene data show CDR1 as SEHNR and CDR2 as FQNEAQ (reference sequence). The CDR3 totals 17 residues. V lost 4 bases and J 10 bases, leaving 28 bases between the germline ends. The DNA for the CDR3 is TGTGCCAGCAGCTGGGACAATCAGAAGTTATATGACCTTGGAGCTTTCTTT. Translating it yields CASSWDNQKLYDLGAFF.

This clonotype was counted only a few times. The chain has TRBV11-2 and TRBJ2-1, with 9 bases fitting TRBD2. The germline CDR1 and CDR2 sequences are SGHAT and FQNNGV. CDR3 length: 16 residues. V gave up 1 base and J gave up 10 bases; unmatched junction bases: 11. CDR3 amino acids: CASSLAGSGGHGEQFF. Here the CDR3 DNA reads TGTGCCAGCAGCTTAGCGGGTAGCGGGGGCCATGGGGAGCAGTTCTTC.

This clonotype was picked up a small number of times. In nucleotides, the CDR3 is TGTGCCAGCAGCACCCGGACAGGGGGCGGCCCCTACGAGCAGTACTTC. This sequence encodes CASSTRTGGGPYEQYF. V is TRBV9 and J is TRBJ2-7; 11 bases agree with TRBD1. The CDR3 consists of 16 residues. Germline V gene lookup returns CDR1 SGDLS and CDR2 YYNGEE. After removal of 4 bases from V and 2 bases from J, the junction contained 8 bases not matched to a gene.